This entry lists 32 T cell receptor beta chains sequenced from one sample in a study of cytomegalovirus exposure and HLA in healthy donors. This table comes from immunoSEQ multiplex PCR, and its TCRdb copy is limited to in-frame clones, with some not included. The sample shows tens of thousands of clones, about 93% of them seen only once. Sequencing was done on a sample of PBMCs. The receptors come from a woman under 30 in good health and CMV-seropositive.

The CDR3 nucleotides read TGTGCCAGCAGTTATGAAGGGGCGGGAAACTATGGCTACACCTTC. It yields the protein CASSYEGAGNYGYTF. The rearrangement joins TRBV6-5 to TRBJ1-2, with a possible D match to TRBD1 (5 bases). V lost 3 bases to trimming and J lost 2 bases, with 13 bases between them. This CDR3 region has 15 residues. In germline, CDR1 is MNHEY, CDR2 SVGAGI.

V is TRBV10-3 and J is TRBJ1-2; TRBD1 agrees at 8 bases. The CDR3 is 14 amino acids. The germline V gene encodes CDR1 ENHRY and CDR2 SYGVKD. The V gene end was trimmed by 7 bases and the J gene end by 10 bases; junction bases not matched to a gene: 14. CDR3 loop: CAINNPPDRVTYTF. DNA of the CDR3: TGTGCCATCAACAATCCCCCGGACAGGGTAACCTACACCTTC.

The CDR3 sequence: CASTTVALFGQYF. The DNA of the CDR3 is TGTGCCAGCACGACAGTGGCCCTATTCGGGCAGTACTTC. The chain combines TRBV2 with TRBJ2-7; tentatively, D is TRBD1 (5 bases). Between the trimmed V and J ends, which lost 7 bases and 9 bases, there was a span of 19 bases. The CDR3 extends over 13 amino acids. The germline gives CDR1 SNHLY, CDR2 FYNNEI.

The count of this clone is one. This chain joins TRBV5-4 and TRBJ2-2, with a weak D call TRBD2 (6 bases). Germline V gene lookup returns CDR1 SGHNT and CDR2 YYREEE (reference sequence). V gave up 4 bases and J gave up 4 bases, with 23 bases separating them. The CDR3 has 18 residues. The CDR3 DNA reads TGTGCCAGCAGCCCGATGAGGGGAGGCCGGTCGGGCACCGGGGAGCTGTTTTTT. This encodes CASSPMRGGRSGTGELFF.

The chain has TRBV7-3 and TRBJ2-3; TRBD2 agrees at 7 bases. V lost 5 bases, J lost 2 bases, and 7 bases stayed unmatched. This CDR3 contains 15 residues. Germline CDR1 and CDR2: SGHTA and FQGTGA. CDR3 nucleotides: TGTGCCAGCAGCCGACTAGCAGGGCCCACAGATACGCAGTATTTT. Protein sequence: CASSRLAGPTDTQYF.

This sequence joins TRBV4-2 and TRBJ1-5; 7 nucleotides line up with TRBD1. After removal of 0 bases from V and 5 bases from J, the junction contained 7 bases not matched to a gene. Germline V gene lookup returns CDR1 LGHNA and CDR2 YNFKEQ. CDR3 length: 16 amino acids. The DNA of the CDR3 is TGTGCCAGCAGCCAAGATCCGTCCAGGGGGTATCAGCCCCAGCATTTT. It codes for CASSQDPSRGYQPQHF.

This clone is a singleton in its sample. The chain joins TRBV30 to TRBJ1-4; D is uncertain. CDR3 size: 12 residues. The germline V gene encodes CDR1 GTSNPN and CDR2 SVGIG (reference sequence). Trimming removed 4 bases at V and 5 bases at J, with 8 bases between. Here the CDR3 DNA reads TGTGCCTGGAAAAGGGAGAATGAAAAACTGTTTTTT. Translating it yields CAWKRENEKLFF.

The chain combines TRBV4-3 with TRBJ1-5; D remains unclear. Trimming stripped 3 bases from V and 2 bases from J, with 20 bases between. Germline assignment: CDR1 LGHNA and CDR2 YSLEER. CDR3 size: 18 residues. CDR3 DNA: TGCGCCAGCAGCCAGGGGAGGGTGGTGGGGAAGGGCAATCAGCCCCAGCATTTT. It encodes CASSQGRVVGKGNQPQHF.

CDR3 loop: CASSPTGTGNTGELFF. CDR3 DNA sequence: TGTGCCAGCAGTCCTACCGGGACAGGAAACACCGGGGAGCTGTTTTTT. The V gene is TRBV6-6, the J gene TRBJ2-2; 8 bases fit TRBD1. The CDR3 is made up of 16 amino acids. V shed 5 bases and J 2 bases; nucleotides not matched to a gene: 7. Looked up from germline, CDR1 is MNHNY and CDR2 is SVGAGI (reference sequence).

The chain couples TRBV5-1 to TRBJ2-3; D uncertain. This CDR3 is built from 15 residues. Trimming removed 0 bases at V and 6 bases at J, with 14 bases between. The germline V gene encodes CDR1 SGHRS and CDR2 YFSETQ. The CDR3 bases are TGCGCCAGCAGCTTGGTGGCAGGCCGACACGATACGCAGTATTTT. This encodes CASSLVAGRHDTQYF.

On this clone: Germline and junction disagree at one end, which may indicate a read error. The gene calls are TRBV27 and TRBJ2-1; TRBD1 matches at 10 bases. This CDR3 has 12 residues. The germline CDR1 and CDR2 sequences are MNHEY and SMNVEV (reference sequence). In DNA, the CDR3 is TGTGCCATCCGACAGGGGGCGTTTGAGGAAATCTTC. This translates into CAIRQGAFEEIF.

The rearrangement joins TRBV28 to TRBJ2-7; TRBD1 matches 9 bases. The germline V gene has CDR1 MDHEN and CDR2 SYDVKM. CDR3 length: 14 amino acids. V shed 6 bases, J shed 3 bases, and the junction held 6 bases outside the gene matches. CDR3 sequence (DNA): TGTGCCAGCAGCCGGGGACAGGGACTCTACGAGCAGTACTTC. Translated, it gives CASSRGQGLYEQYF.

The V and J genes are TRBV19 and TRBJ2-2, with D unclear. The CDR3 has 13 amino acids. Trimming removed 7 bases from V and 6 bases from J, with 12 bases in between. Per germline, CDR1 LNHDA and CDR2 SQIVND (reference sequence). CDR3 coding DNA: TGTGCCAGTACATCAACCGGTCCCGGGGAGCTGTTTTTT. Its translation is CASTSTGPGELFF.

V and J are TRBV4-2 and TRBJ2-5, with D maybe TRBD2 (6 bases). In germline, CDR1 is LGHNA, CDR2 YNFKEQ. This CDR3 is 14 amino acids long. Trimming cost V 8 bases and J 7 bases, with 20 bases left between them. The chain's CDR3 is CASGLRDLGGTQYF. DNA of the CDR3: TGTGCCAGCGGATTAAGGGACTTGGGAGGGACCCAGTACTTC.

The chain joins TRBV11-3 to TRBJ2-7; perhaps TRBD1 as D (5 bases). CDR1 and CDR2 (germline): SGHNT, YENEEA. The V gene lost 0 bases and the J gene lost 5 bases, with 8 bases spanning the gap. CDR3 length: 13 amino acids. CDR3 DNA: TGTGCCAGCAGCTTAGATCAACAGGACGAGCAGTACTTC. As protein: CASSLDQQDEQYF.

The genes are TRBV28 and TRBJ1-5, with D hard to call. Per germline, CDR1 MDHEN and CDR2 SYDVKM. The CDR3 sequence is 14 residues long. Trimming pared 7 bases from V and 7 bases from J, leaving 17 bases between. The CDR3 coding sequence is TGTGCCAGCATCCCGACTAACCGGCGACAGCCCCAGCATTTT. Its translation: CASIPTNRRQPQHF.

This clone has a single count. The chain carries TRBV6-4 and TRBJ2-5, with TRBD1 identical over 7 bases. The CDR3 length is 19 residues. V lost 6 bases, J lost 1 base, and 20 bases stayed unmatched. CDR1 is MRHNA and CDR2 is SNTAGT in the germline V gene. The CDR3 sequence is CASRLRQGPPRPPQETQYF. The CDR3 coding sequence is TGTGCCAGCAGGCTTCGACAGGGACCGCCAAGACCTCCCCAAGAGACCCAGTACTTC.

This chain joins TRBV30 and TRBJ2-1; 10 bases fit TRBD2. V shed 0 bases and J 4 bases; nucleotides not matched to a gene: 6. The germline V gene has CDR1 GTSNPN and CDR2 SVGIG (reference sequence). This CDR3 has 16 residues. Here the CDR3 reads CAWSVPPSGSYNEQFF. The DNA of the CDR3 is TGTGCCTGGAGTGTCCCCCCTAGCGGGAGTTACAATGAGCAGTTCTTC.

This sequence joins TRBV11-2 and TRBJ2-3; TRBD2 matches 8 bases. CDR1 is SGHAT, CDR2 FQNNGV, per germline. CDR3 length: 17 amino acids. V gave up 1 base and J gave up 2 bases; unmatched junction bases: 8. CDR3 residues: CASSLVPGGGNTDTQYF. CDR3 sequence (DNA): TGTGCCAGCAGCTTAGTTCCTGGCGGGGGGAACACAGATACGCAGTATTTT.

The chain is built from TRBV20-1 and TRBJ2-1; D remains ambiguous. From germline, CDR1 is DFQATT and CDR2 SNEGSKA (reference sequence). The CDR3 runs to 11 residues. Trimming stripped 6 bases from V and 3 bases from J, with 6 bases between. CDR3: CSASIYNEQFF. For the CDR3, the DNA is TGCAGTGCGAGCATCTACAATGAGCAGTTCTTC.

The chain recombines TRBV2 with TRBJ1-4; 7 bases align to TRBD1. Germline CDR1 and CDR2: SNHLY and FYNNEI. V shed 5 bases, J shed 0 bases, and the junction held 3 bases outside the gene matches. The CDR3 length is 15 residues. The CDR3 sequence is CASSRDSATNEKLFF. Here the CDR3 DNA reads TGTGCCAGCAGTCGGGACAGTGCAACTAATGAAAAACTGTTTTTT.

The genes are TRBV25-1 and TRBJ2-3; TRBD1 aligns across 7 bases. The CDR3 length is 14 residues. In germline, CDR1 is MGHDK, CDR2 SYGVNS. V gave up 6 bases and J gave up 1 base; unmatched junction bases: 4. CDR3: CASSRQGRTDTQYF. CDR3 nucleotide sequence: TGTGCCAGCAGCCGACAGGGCCGCACAGATACGCAGTATTTT.

The chain has TRBV6-1 and TRBJ2-3, with TRBD2 matching over 8 bases. The V segment lost 4 bases and the J segment 0 bases; nucleotides outside the gene matches: 9. CDR3 size: 17 residues. Germline V gives CDR1 MNHNS, CDR2 SASEGT. The CDR3 loop reads CASSALAGPSSTDTQYF. Written as DNA, the CDR3 is TGTGCCAGCAGTGCCTTAGCGGGGCCATCTAGCACAGATACGCAGTATTTT.

The genes are TRBV29-1 and TRBJ2-7; no reliable D call. The CDR3 covers 11 residues. V dropped 0 bases and J dropped 3 bases, with 3 bases sitting between them. CDR1 is SQVTM and CDR2 is ANQGSEA in the germline V gene. The CDR3 coding sequence is TGCAGCGTTGAAGAGAGCTACGAGCAGTACTTC. Translating it yields CSVEESYEQYF.

This clone appeared a single time. This sequence joins TRBV5-4 and TRBJ1-1; D is unresolved. The CDR3 extends over 15 amino acids. V lost 1 base and J 1 base, leaving 11 bases between the germline ends. Germline CDR1 is SGHNT and CDR2 is YYREEE (reference sequence). For the CDR3, the DNA is TGTGCCAGCAGCTTGATCGGAGGGAGGAACACTGAAGCTTTCTTT. It specifies CASSLIGGRNTEAFF.

The chain couples TRBV12-5 to TRBJ1-3; D may be TRBD1 (5 bases). Germline V gene sequence: CDR1 LGHNT, CDR2 FRNRAP. The CDR3 runs 16 residues. With 5 bases removed from V and 1 base from J, the gap between germline ends came to 15 bases. The CDR3 protein is CASGLAGGVSGNTIYF. DNA of the CDR3: TGTGCTAGTGGTCTGGCGGGGGGGGTTTCTGGAAACACCATATATTTT.

The rearrangement joins TRBV7-2 to TRBJ2-7, with a possible D match to TRBD2 (8 bases). Germline CDR1 SGHTA, CDR2 FQGNSA. The germline V and J ends were trimmed by 5 bases and 3 bases, with 26 bases remaining between them. The CDR3 extends over 18 amino acids. The CDR3 protein is CASSPARQGLEGYYEQYF. Written as DNA, the CDR3 is TGTGCCAGCAGCCCAGCGCGACAGGGACTAGAGGGGTACTACGAGCAGTACTTC.

The V call is TRBV18, the J call TRBJ1-1, with D uncertain. Trimming took 2 bases from V and 3 from J, leaving 7 bases between them. Germline loops: CDR1 KGHSH, CDR2 LQKENI. The CDR3 is 13 amino acids. The DNA for the CDR3 is TGTGCCAGCTCACCAATGGGCGACACTGAAGCTTTCTTT. Amino acid sequence: CASSPMGDTEAFF.

V gene TRBV11-2 combines with J gene TRBJ1-2; the D is unclear. Germline V CDR1 and CDR2: SGHAT, FQNNGV. Trimming took 5 bases from V and 4 from J, leaving 8 bases between them. CDR3 length: 12 residues. CDR3 residues: CASSLNSYGYTF. The CDR3, as DNA: TGTGCCAGCAGCCTTAACAGCTATGGCTACACCTTC.

The V gene is TRBV5-1, the J gene TRBJ2-7; TRBD1 agrees at 9 bases. V gave up 0 bases and J gave up 2 bases; unmatched junction bases: 3. This CDR3 has 15 residues. Per the germline V gene, CDR1 is SGHRS and CDR2 is YFSETQ. The CDR3 loop reads CASSLGTGAPYEQYF. The CDR3, as DNA: TGCGCCAGCAGCTTGGGGACAGGGGCTCCCTACGAGCAGTACTTC.

The rearrangement joins TRBV4-1 to TRBJ2-7; possibly TRBD1 for D (5 bases). The CDR3 consists of 18 residues. Germline V gives CDR1 MGHRA, CDR2 YSYEKL. V dropped 4 bases and J dropped 0 bases, with 22 bases sitting between them. In DNA form, the CDR3 reads TGCGCCAGCAGCCGCAACCCGGAAATGGGGCTCCTCTCCTACGAGCAGTACTTC. Translating gives CASSRNPEMGLLSYEQYF.

This clone was seen only once. V and J are TRBV14 and TRBJ2-7; D is possibly TRBD2 (7 bases). Trimming removed 2 bases at V and 0 bases at J, with 14 bases between. The CDR3 runs to 16 residues. Germline CDR1 reads SGHDN; CDR2 reads FVKESK. The CDR3 DNA reads TGTGCCAGCAGCCAACGGGGGGCGACGAGCTCCTACGAGCAGTACTTC. Amino acids: CASSQRGATSSYEQYF.